The entry that follows covers one TCR beta chain sequence. The germline V gene has CDR1 MGHRA and CDR2 YSYEKL. The CDR3 consists of 16 residues. V lost 1 base to trimming and J lost 3 bases, with 13 bases between them. The sample belongs to a study of blood T cell repertoires in COVID-19. Looking at the study overall: T cells, B-cell-depleted T cells, or PBMCs supplied cDNA or gDNA.

Participants spanned ages about 18 to 95 years and resided in 24 US areas. Membership in each cohort depended on participant-reported clinical history. Produced via immunoSEQ multiplex PCR; TCRdb's table is partial and in-frame only. The repertoire holds 350,000 to 450,000 clones, 89% seen once, with 1.7% in the top ten. This rearrangement joins TRBV4-1 to TRBJ1-5, with D tentatively TRBD1 (6 bases). This clonotype was sampled from a woman in her 30s who had recovered from COVID-19. Sequenced material: PBMCs or T cells enriched from blood (not recorded which). This CDR3 is CASSQGLDRYNQPQHF. CDR3 sequence (DNA): TGCGCCAGCAGCCAAGGACTTGACAGGTACAATCAGCCCCAGCATTTT.